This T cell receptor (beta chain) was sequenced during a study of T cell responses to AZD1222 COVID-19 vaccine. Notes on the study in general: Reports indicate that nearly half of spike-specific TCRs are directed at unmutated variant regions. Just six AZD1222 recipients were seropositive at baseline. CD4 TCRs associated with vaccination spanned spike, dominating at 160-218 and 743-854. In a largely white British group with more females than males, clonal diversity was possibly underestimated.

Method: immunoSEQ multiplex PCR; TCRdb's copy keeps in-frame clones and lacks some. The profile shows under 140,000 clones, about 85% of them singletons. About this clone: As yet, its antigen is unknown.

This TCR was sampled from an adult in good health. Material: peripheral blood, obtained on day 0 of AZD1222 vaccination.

The CDR3 spells CASSPPGGTEAFF. The CDR3 region has the DNA TGTGCCAGCAGTCCACCCGGAGGCACTGAAGCTTTCTTT. The chain employs TRBV7-9 and TRBJ1-1, with D unresolved. Per germline, CDR1 SEHNR and CDR2 FQNEAQ (reference sequence). V was trimmed by 6 bases and J by 4 bases, leaving 12 bases between them. The CDR3 consists of 13 residues.